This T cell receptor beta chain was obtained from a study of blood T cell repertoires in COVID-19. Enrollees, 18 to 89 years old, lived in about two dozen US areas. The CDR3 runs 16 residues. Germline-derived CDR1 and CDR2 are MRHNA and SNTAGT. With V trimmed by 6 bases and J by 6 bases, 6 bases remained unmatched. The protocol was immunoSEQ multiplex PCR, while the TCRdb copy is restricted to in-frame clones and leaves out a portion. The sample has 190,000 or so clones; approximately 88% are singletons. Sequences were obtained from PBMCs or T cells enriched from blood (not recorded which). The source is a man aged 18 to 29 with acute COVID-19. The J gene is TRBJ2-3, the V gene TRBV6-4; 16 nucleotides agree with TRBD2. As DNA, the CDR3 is TGTGCCAGCAGCTCGGGACTAGCGGGAGGGGTGGATACGCAGTATTTT. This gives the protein CASSSGLAGGVDTQYF.